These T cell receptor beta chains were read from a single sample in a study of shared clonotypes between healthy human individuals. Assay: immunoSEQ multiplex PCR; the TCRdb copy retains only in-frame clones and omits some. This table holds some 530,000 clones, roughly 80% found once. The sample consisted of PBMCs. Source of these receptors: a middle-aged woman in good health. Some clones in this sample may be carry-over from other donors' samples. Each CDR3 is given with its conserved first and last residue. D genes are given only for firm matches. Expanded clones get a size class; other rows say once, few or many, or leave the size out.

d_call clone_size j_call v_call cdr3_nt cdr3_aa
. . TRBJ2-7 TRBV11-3 TGTGCCAGCAGCTTCCCGGGGGCCGAGCAGTACTTC CASSFPGAEQYF
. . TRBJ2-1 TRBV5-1 TGCGCCAGCAGCTCCCAGGTTCAGCATGAGCAGTTCTTC CASSSQVQHEQFF
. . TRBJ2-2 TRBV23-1 TGCGCCACCCCGGGGCAGAGGAACACCGGGGAGCTGTTTTTT CATPGQRNTGELFF
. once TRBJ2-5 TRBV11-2 TGTGCCAGCAGCTTAGCCGGGGTCCGGGAGACCCAGTACTTC CASSLAGVRETQYF
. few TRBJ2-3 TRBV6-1 TGTGCCAGCAGTGCGGGAGCGGTAGCAGATACGCAGTATTTT CASSAGAVADTQYF
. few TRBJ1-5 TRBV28 TGTGCCAGCAGCCGGACACTCAATCAGCCCCAGCATTTT CASSRTLNQPQHF
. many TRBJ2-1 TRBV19 TGTGCCAGTCGGTTTGACACCTACAATGAGCAGTTCTTC CASRFDTYNEQFF
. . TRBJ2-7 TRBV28 TGTGCCAGCAGTCCCTCAGGCTCCTTAGCCTACGAGCAGTACTTC CASSPSGSLAYEQYF
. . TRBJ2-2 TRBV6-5 TGTGCCAGCAGAACCTGGGAAACCGGGGAGCTGTTTTTT CASRTWETGELFF
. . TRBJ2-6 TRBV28 TGTGCCAGCAACCCTCTCGGGGGCGGGTACTCTGGGGCCAACGTCCTGACTTTC CASNPLGGGYSGANVLTF